These T cell receptor beta chains were read from a single sample in a study of blood T cell repertoires in COVID-19. The table came from immunoSEQ multiplex PCR; TCRdb's copy has only in-frame clones and leaves some out. Of about 390,000 clones in the sample, 80% to 90% are singletons; the top ten hold 2% to 2.5%. The sequencing input was peripheral blood. The receptor set was obtained from a woman aged 55-70 years with COVID-19, enrolled during active disease. The CDR3 runs from the conserved cysteine through the conserved F or W. Fields, in order: J gene, V gene, D gene, clone size, CDR3 protein, CDR3 DNA. A D gene is named only where the DNA matches it firmly. For some rows the clone size is stated as once, few or many, or as a class when expanded; others skip it.

j_call: TRBJ2-2
v_call: TRBV3-1/TRBV3-2
d_call: NA
clone_size: NA
cdr3_aa: CASSFPGQNTGELFF
cdr3_nt: TGTGCCAGCAGCTTCCCGGGACAAAACACCGGGGAGCTGTTTTTT

j_call: TRBJ1-1
v_call: TRBV7-9
d_call: TRBD1
clone_size: NA
cdr3_aa: CASSFLGQGRAEAFF
cdr3_nt: TGTGCCAGCAGCTTTCTCGGACAGGGGAGAGCTGAAGCTTTCTTT

j_call: TRBJ1-1
v_call: TRBV5-1
d_call: NA
clone_size: once
cdr3_aa: CASSSTANTEAFF
cdr3_nt: TGCGCCAGCAGCTCCACAGCGAACACTGAAGCTTTCTTT

j_call: TRBJ1-4
v_call: TRBV5-4
d_call: NA
clone_size: NA
cdr3_aa: CASSPRSQGNEKLFF
cdr3_nt: TGTGCCAGCAGCCCCCGGAGCCAAGGCAATGAAAAACTGTTTTTT

j_call: TRBJ2-1
v_call: TRBV9
d_call: TRBD1
clone_size: NA
cdr3_aa: CASSSGQGGNEQFF
cdr3_nt: TGTGCCAGCAGTTCGGGACAGGGAGGCAATGAGCAGTTCTTC

j_call: TRBJ2-7
v_call: TRBV11-2
d_call: NA
clone_size: NA
cdr3_aa: CASSYSGNYEQYF
cdr3_nt: TGTGCCAGCAGTTACTCAGGGAACTACGAGCAGTACTTC

j_call: TRBJ2-7
v_call: TRBV5-1
d_call: NA
clone_size: NA
cdr3_aa: CASSPVEGEYEQYF
cdr3_nt: TGCGCCAGCAGCCCGGTGGAGGGTGAGTACGAGCAGTACTTC

j_call: TRBJ1-2
v_call: TRBV10-3
d_call: NA
clone_size: NA
cdr3_aa: CAISEGPEPYGYTF
cdr3_nt: TGTGCCATCAGTGAGGGTCCAGAACCTTATGGCTACACCTTC

j_call: TRBJ1-6
v_call: TRBV5-1
d_call: TRBD1
clone_size: NA
cdr3_aa: CASSARDRGGSPLHF
cdr3_nt: TGCGCCAGCAGCGCCCGGGACAGAGGAGGGTCACCCCTCCACTTT

j_call: TRBJ1-4
v_call: TRBV7-9
d_call: TRBD1
clone_size: many
cdr3_aa: CASSLWYSRGIEKLFF
cdr3_nt: TGTGCCAGCAGCTTATGGTATTCCAGGGGGATTGAAAAACTGTTTTTT

j_call: TRBJ2-1
v_call: TRBV7-6
d_call: NA
clone_size: NA
cdr3_aa: CASSLLGAGYNEQFF
cdr3_nt: TGTGCCAGCAGCTTACTGGGTGCGGGGTACAATGAGCAGTTCTTC

j_call: TRBJ1-3
v_call: TRBV7-2
d_call: TRBD1
clone_size: NA
cdr3_aa: CASSSARDRGRGNTIYF
cdr3_nt: TGTGCCAGCAGCTCAGCCAGGGACAGGGGCCGGGGAAACACCATATATTTT

j_call: TRBJ1-1
v_call: TRBV7-2
d_call: NA
clone_size: NA
cdr3_aa: CASTPGRGMNTEAFF
cdr3_nt: TGTGCCAGCACCCCGGGGAGGGGTATGAACACTGAAGCTTTCTTT

j_call: TRBJ2-5
v_call: TRBV19
d_call: TRBD2
clone_size: NA
cdr3_aa: CASSMGGVAGGQETQYF
cdr3_nt: TGTGCCAGTAGTATGGGAGGAGTAGCGGGGGGGCAGGAGACCCAGTACTTC

j_call: TRBJ1-5
v_call: TRBV6-2/TRBV6-3
d_call: TRBD1
clone_size: NA
cdr3_aa: CASSRTGTGGQPQHF
cdr3_nt: TGTGCCAGCAGTCGGACCGGGACAGGAGGTCAGCCCCAGCATTTT

j_call: TRBJ1-4
v_call: TRBV3-1/TRBV3-2
d_call: TRBD1
clone_size: once
cdr3_aa: CASSHRDRNEKLFF
cdr3_nt: TGTGCCAGCAGCCACCGGGACAGAAATGAAAAACTGTTTTTT

j_call: TRBJ1-4
v_call: TRBV7-9
d_call: TRBD1
clone_size: NA
cdr3_aa: CASSSPDRGPSNEKLFF
cdr3_nt: TGTGCCAGCAGCTCCCCCGACAGGGGCCCTTCTAATGAAAAACTGTTTTTT

j_call: TRBJ1-3
v_call: TRBV12-3/TRBV12-4
d_call: NA
clone_size: once
cdr3_aa: CASRTGPGNTIYF
cdr3_nt: TGTGCCAGCAGGACAGGTCCTGGAAACACCATATATTTT

j_call: TRBJ2-2
v_call: TRBV28
d_call: TRBD1
clone_size: NA
cdr3_aa: CASSPSDRGLAGELFF
cdr3_nt: TGTGCCAGCAGTCCCTCGGACAGGGGGCTTGCCGGGGAGCTGTTTTTT

j_call: TRBJ1-5
v_call: TRBV7-8
d_call: TRBD1
clone_size: NA
cdr3_aa: CATDSRDRADSNQPQHF
cdr3_nt: TGTGCCACTGACTCCCGGGACAGGGCCGATAGCAATCAGCCCCAGCATTTT

j_call: TRBJ1-3
v_call: TRBV9
d_call: TRBD1
clone_size: NA
cdr3_aa: CASSTRTGQFSGNTIYF
cdr3_nt: TGTGCCAGCAGCACGCGGACAGGACAATTCTCTGGAAACACCATATATTTT

j_call: TRBJ2-7
v_call: TRBV5-1
d_call: TRBD2
clone_size: NA
cdr3_aa: CASSPGLPAYEQYF
cdr3_nt: TGCGCCAGCAGCCCGGGACTACCCGCCTACGAGCAGTACTTC

j_call: TRBJ1-1
v_call: TRBV5-3
d_call: NA
clone_size: once
cdr3_aa: CARSTPAKGLNTEAFF
cdr3_nt: TGTGCCAGAAGCACTCCTGCCAAGGGGTTGAACACTGAAGCTTTCTTT

j_call: TRBJ1-2
v_call: TRBV9
d_call: TRBD1
clone_size: NA
cdr3_aa: CASSTRPTGFYGYTF
cdr3_nt: TGTGCCAGCAGCACCCGCCCGACAGGGTTCTATGGCTACACCTTC

j_call: TRBJ1-1
v_call: TRBV9
d_call: NA
clone_size: NA
cdr3_aa: CASSVTGQNTEAFF
cdr3_nt: TGTGCCAGCAGCGTAACAGGACAGAACACTGAAGCTTTCTTT

j_call: TRBJ1-1
v_call: TRBV27
d_call: NA
clone_size: NA
cdr3_aa: CASSLLGGGHTEAFF
cdr3_nt: TGTGCCAGCAGTTTATTAGGGGGTGGGCACACTGAAGCTTTCTTT

j_call: TRBJ1-1
v_call: TRBV20-1
d_call: NA
clone_size: NA
cdr3_aa: CSARRNTEAFF
cdr3_nt: TGCAGTGCTAGGCGGAACACTGAAGCTTTCTTT

j_call: TRBJ1-5
v_call: TRBV19
d_call: NA
clone_size: NA
cdr3_aa: CASSIGGRNNQPQHF
cdr3_nt: TGTGCCAGTAGTATAGGGGGCCGAAACAATCAGCCCCAGCATTTT

j_call: TRBJ2-5
v_call: TRBV11-2
d_call: TRBD2
clone_size: NA
cdr3_aa: CASSLTSGSQETQYF
cdr3_nt: TGTGCCAGCAGCTTGACTAGCGGGTCACAAGAGACCCAGTACTTC

j_call: TRBJ2-5
v_call: TRBV19
d_call: NA
clone_size: NA
cdr3_aa: CASSGIDRAGETQYF
cdr3_nt: TGTGCCAGTAGTGGGATTGACAGGGCGGGGGAGACCCAGTACTTC

j_call: TRBJ1-6
v_call: TRBV28
d_call: NA
clone_size: NA
cdr3_aa: CATYLGGGGRGPLHF
cdr3_nt: TGTGCCACTTACCTGGGCGGCGGAGGTAGGGGGCCCCTCCACTTT

j_call: TRBJ2-2
v_call: TRBV6-5
d_call: TRBD1
clone_size: NA
cdr3_aa: CASRGQGSGELFF
cdr3_nt: TGTGCCAGCAGAGGACAGGGGTCCGGGGAGCTGTTTTTT

j_call: TRBJ2-5
v_call: TRBV5-1
d_call: TRBD2
clone_size: NA
cdr3_aa: CASSPRAGGVQETQYF
cdr3_nt: TGCGCCAGCAGCCCCAGAGCGGGGGGGGTCCAAGAGACCCAGTACTTC

j_call: TRBJ1-1
v_call: TRBV6-5
d_call: NA
clone_size: NA
cdr3_aa: CASRLQSGNTEAFF
cdr3_nt: TGTGCCAGCAGATTACAGTCCGGGAACACTGAAGCTTTCTTT

j_call: TRBJ2-1
v_call: TRBV7-2
d_call: TRBD1
clone_size: NA
cdr3_aa: CASSSHMGQLGNEQFF
cdr3_nt: TGTGCCAGCAGCTCTCACATGGGACAGTTGGGGAATGAGCAGTTCTTC

j_call: TRBJ2-5
v_call: TRBV18
d_call: TRBD2
clone_size: NA
cdr3_aa: CASSPSGGGETTQYF
cdr3_nt: TGTGCCAGCTCCCCGTCCGGGGGGGGTGAGACGACCCAGTACTTC

j_call: TRBJ2-1
v_call: TRBV5-6
d_call: NA
clone_size: NA
cdr3_aa: CASSPGLSHEQFF
cdr3_nt: TGTGCCAGCAGCCCTGGACTGTCCCATGAGCAGTTCTTC

j_call: TRBJ1-1
v_call: TRBV7-9
d_call: NA
clone_size: NA
cdr3_aa: CASSLAQGHTEAFF
cdr3_nt: TGTGCCAGCAGCTTAGCACAGGGTCACACTGAAGCTTTCTTT

j_call: TRBJ1-4
v_call: TRBV18
d_call: TRBD1
clone_size: NA
cdr3_aa: CASSPRTGGQVNEKLFF
cdr3_nt: TGTGCCAGCTCCCCCAGGACAGGGGGCCAGGTTAATGAAAAACTGTTTTTT

j_call: TRBJ1-2
v_call: TRBV5-4
d_call: TRBD1
clone_size: NA
cdr3_aa: CASSYGQANYGYTF
cdr3_nt: TGTGCCAGCAGCTATGGACAGGCCAACTATGGCTACACCTTC

j_call: TRBJ1-1
v_call: TRBV7-9
d_call: NA
clone_size: NA
cdr3_aa: CASSRGGYTEAFF
cdr3_nt: TGTGCCAGCAGCCGAGGGGGTTACACTGAAGCTTTCTTT

j_call: TRBJ2-5
v_call: TRBV5-1
d_call: NA
clone_size: NA
cdr3_aa: CASSTIQGYGQETQYF
cdr3_nt: TGCGCCAGCAGCACAATTCAGGGGTACGGCCAAGAGACCCAGTACTTC